This paragraph covers one TCR beta chain sequence. What it binds is not known. The data are from a study of T cells in severe cutaneous drug reactions. The wider study: Blister fluid/cells and PBMC came from acute- or recovery-stage patients. Overall study results and limits: In carbamazepine-induced Stevens-Johnson syndrome or toxic epidermal necrolysis, TRBV12-4 averaged approximately 30% in blister cells and roughly 5.4% in PBMC. One public TCRbeta CDR3 appeared in all seven blister samples, averaging approximately 13%.

Carbamazepine had induced Stevens-Johnson syndrome or toxic epidermal necrolysis in the sequenced donors. The V gene's germline CDR1 is ENHRY and CDR2 SYGVKD. CDR3 length equals 17 residues. Libraries were made by iRepertoire multiplex PCR with TCR subtype-specific primers for bulk and single-cell sequencing. Bulk TCR beta libraries came from multiplex PCR with V, D, J primers. TCRdb reworked the multiplex PCR reads into one entry per CDR3 protein, no DNA. Its table records around 20,000 distinct CDR3 sequences. The specimen sequenced was PBMCs. This receptor was identified in a human donor with toxic epidermal necrolysis, a severe cutaneous drug reaction. The chain employs TRBV10-3 and TRBJ1-3. CDR3 sequence: CAISVDSTLSSGNTIYF.